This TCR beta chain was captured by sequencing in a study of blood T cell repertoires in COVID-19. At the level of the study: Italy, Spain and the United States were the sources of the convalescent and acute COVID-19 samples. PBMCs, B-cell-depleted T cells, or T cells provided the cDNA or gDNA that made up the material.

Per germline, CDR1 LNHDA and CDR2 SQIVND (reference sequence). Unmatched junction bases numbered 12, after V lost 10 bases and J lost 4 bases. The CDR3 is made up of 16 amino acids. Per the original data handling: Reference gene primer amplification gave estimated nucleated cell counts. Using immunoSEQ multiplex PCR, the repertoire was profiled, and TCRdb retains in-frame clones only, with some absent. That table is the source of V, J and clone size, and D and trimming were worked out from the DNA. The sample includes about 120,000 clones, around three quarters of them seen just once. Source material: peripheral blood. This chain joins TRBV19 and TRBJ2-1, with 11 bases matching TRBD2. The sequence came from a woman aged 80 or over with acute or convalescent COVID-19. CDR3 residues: CATHPRTSGPYNEQFF. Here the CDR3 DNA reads TGTGCCACCCACCCCCGGACTAGCGGGCCGTACAATGAGCAGTTCTTC.